The clone carrying this TCR beta chain has only a few counts. Its antigen is unknown. Via MiXCR, TCRdb re-called the RT-PCR reads, giving one row per CDR3 protein. The table lists 560,000 or so distinct CDR3 sequences, less than 10% of them singletons. The sample comes from a study of response to subunit inactivated influenza vaccine. General study results and limits: Researchers suggested that each seasonal influenza vaccination recruits few new T cells.

Trimming took 6 bases from V and 6 from J; bases not matched to a gene: 14. This CDR3 contains 15 residues. Germline V gene sequence: CDR1 SQVTM, CDR2 ANQGSEA. This chain joins TRBV29-1 and TRBJ2-3; 8 nucleotides match TRBD1. This material consisted of PBMCs from blood, taken around 25 months after vaccination. The sequence was collected from a man aged 50 to 69 who received an inactivated influenza vaccine. CDR3 sequence (DNA): TGCAGCGTCGAGGGCGGGGACAGGTCGACCGATACGCAGTATTTT. It is translated as CSVEGGDRSTDTQYF.